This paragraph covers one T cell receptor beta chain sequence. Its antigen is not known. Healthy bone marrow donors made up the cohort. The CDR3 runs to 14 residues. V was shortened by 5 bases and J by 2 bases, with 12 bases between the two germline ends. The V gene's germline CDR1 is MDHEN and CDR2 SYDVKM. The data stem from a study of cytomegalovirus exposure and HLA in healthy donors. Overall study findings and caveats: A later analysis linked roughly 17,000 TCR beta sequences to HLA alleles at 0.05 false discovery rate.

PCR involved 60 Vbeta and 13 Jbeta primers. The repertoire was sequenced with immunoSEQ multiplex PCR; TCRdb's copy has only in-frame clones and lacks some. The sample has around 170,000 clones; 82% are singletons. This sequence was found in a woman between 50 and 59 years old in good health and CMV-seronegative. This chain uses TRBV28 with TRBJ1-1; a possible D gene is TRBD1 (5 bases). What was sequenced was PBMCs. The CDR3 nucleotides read TGTGCCAGCAGTGGAATCACAGGCAACACTGAAGCTTTCTTT. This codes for CASSGITGNTEAFF. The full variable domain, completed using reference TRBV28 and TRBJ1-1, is DVKVTQSSRYLVKRTGEKVFLECVQDMDHENMFWYRQDPGLGLRLIYFSYDVKMKEKGDIPEGYSVSREKKERFSLILESASTNQTSMYLCASSGITGNTEAFFGQGTRLTVV.